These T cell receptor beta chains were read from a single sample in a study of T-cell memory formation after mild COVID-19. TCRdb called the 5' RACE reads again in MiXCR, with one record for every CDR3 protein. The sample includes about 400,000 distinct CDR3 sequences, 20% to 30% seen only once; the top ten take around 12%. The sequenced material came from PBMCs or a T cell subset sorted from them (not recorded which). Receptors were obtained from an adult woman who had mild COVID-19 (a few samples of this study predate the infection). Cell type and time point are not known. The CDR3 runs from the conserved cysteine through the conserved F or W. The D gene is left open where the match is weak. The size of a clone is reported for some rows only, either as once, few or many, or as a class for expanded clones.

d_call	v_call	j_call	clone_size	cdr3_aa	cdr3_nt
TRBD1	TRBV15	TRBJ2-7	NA	CATSNTGGDEQYF	TGTGCCACCAGCAATACAGGGGGCGACGAGCAGTACTTC
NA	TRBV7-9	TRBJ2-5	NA	CASSSETEQETQYF	TGTGCCAGCAGCTCGGAGACAGAACAAGAGACCCAGTACTTC
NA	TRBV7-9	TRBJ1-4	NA	CASSPSYEKLFF	TGTGCCAGCAGCCCAAGTTACGAAAAACTGTTTTTT
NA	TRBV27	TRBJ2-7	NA	CASSLKDSSYEQYF	TGTGCCAGCAGTCTAAAGGACAGCTCCTACGAGCAGTACTTC
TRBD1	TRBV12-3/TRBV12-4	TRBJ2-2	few	CASSRQGAGELFF	TGTGCCAGCAGTCGACAGGGCGCCGGGGAGCTGTTTTTT
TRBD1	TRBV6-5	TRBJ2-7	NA	CASKAGQGGYEQYF	TGTGCCAGCAAGGCGGGACAGGGTGGTTACGAGCAGTACTTC
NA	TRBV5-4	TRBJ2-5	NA	CASSPPPGDETQYF	TGTGCCAGCAGCCCGCCCCCGGGAGACGAGACCCAGTACTTC
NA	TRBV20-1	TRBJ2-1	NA	CSARDYSGSYNEQFF	TGCAGTGCTAGAGATTATAGCGGATCCTACAATGAGCAGTTCTTC
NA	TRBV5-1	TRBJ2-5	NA	CASSRGGSSGQETQYF	TGCGCCAGCAGTCGCGGGGGCAGTAGCGGCCAAGAGACCCAGTACTTC
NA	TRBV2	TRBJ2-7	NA	CASRGVAGASEQYF	TGTGCCAGCCGTGGTGTGGCGGGGGCGAGCGAGCAGTACTTC
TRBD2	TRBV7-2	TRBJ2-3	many	CASSPGTSGSTDTQYF	TGTGCCAGCAGCCCCGGGACTAGCGGGAGCACAGATACGCAGTATTTT
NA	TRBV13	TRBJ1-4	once	CASSFWGAHEKLFF	TGTGCCAGCAGCTTTTGGGGGGCTCACGAAAAACTGTTTTTT
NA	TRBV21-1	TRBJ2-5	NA	CASSKEMDAGQTQYF	TGTGCCAGCAGCAAAGAGATGGATGCGGGGCAGACCCAGTACTTC
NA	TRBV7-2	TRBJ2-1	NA	CASSTDGYNEQFF	TGTGCCAGCAGCACGGACGGGTACAATGAGCAGTTCTTC
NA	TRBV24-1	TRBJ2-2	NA	CATSDIGSGTGELFF	TGTGCCACCAGTGACATCGGGAGTGGAACCGGGGAGCTGTTTTTT
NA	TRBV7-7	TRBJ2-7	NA	CASSLSDGSSYEQYF	TGTGCTAGCAGCTTAAGTGACGGGAGCTCCTACGAGCAGTACTTC
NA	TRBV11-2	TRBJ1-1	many	CASSLAGPEAFF	TGTGCCAGCAGCTTAGCAGGCCCTGAAGCTTTCTTT
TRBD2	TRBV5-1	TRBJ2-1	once	CASSAGTSGRAWENEQFF	TGCGCCAGCAGCGCTGGCACTAGCGGGAGGGCCTGGGAAAATGAGCAGTTCTTC
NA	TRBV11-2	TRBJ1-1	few	CASSLVTLGATEAFF	TGTGCCAGCAGCTTAGTCACGTTGGGGGCCACTGAAGCTTTCTTT
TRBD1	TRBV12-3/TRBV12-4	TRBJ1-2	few	CASNTGVYGYTF	TGTGCCAGCAATACAGGGGTCTATGGCTACACCTTC
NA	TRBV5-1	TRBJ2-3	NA	CASSLAPGTDTQYF	TGCGCCAGCAGCTTGGCCCCAGGCACAGATACGCAGTATTTT
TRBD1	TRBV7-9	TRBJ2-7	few	CASSLYRGTGSYEQYF	TGTGCCAGCAGCTTATATCGCGGGACAGGGTCCTACGAGCAGTACTTC
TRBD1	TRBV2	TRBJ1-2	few	CASVDRGRVYGYTF	TGTGCCAGCGTAGACAGGGGGCGCGTCTATGGCTACACCTTC
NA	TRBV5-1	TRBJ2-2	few	CASSSGGQAFTGELFF	TGCGCCAGCAGCTCGGGGGGACAGGCGTTCACCGGGGAGCTGTTTTTT
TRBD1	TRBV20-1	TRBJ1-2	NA	CSARRQGENYGYTF	TGCAGTGCGAGGAGACAGGGGGAAAACTATGGCTACACCTTC
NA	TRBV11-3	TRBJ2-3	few	CASSLDSAVDTQYF	TGTGCCAGCAGCTTAGACTCCGCAGTAGATACGCAGTATTTT
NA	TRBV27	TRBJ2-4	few	CASSLSGALAKNIQYF	TGTGCCAGCAGTTTATCCGGGGCGCTAGCCAAAAACATTCAGTACTTC
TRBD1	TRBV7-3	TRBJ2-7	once	CASSTKLRDRVYEQYF	TGTGCCAGCAGCACGAAATTACGGGACAGGGTCTACGAGCAGTACTTC
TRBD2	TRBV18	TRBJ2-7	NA	CASSPGGGLYEQYF	TGTGCCAGCTCACCCGGCGGGGGGCTCTACGAGCAGTACTTC
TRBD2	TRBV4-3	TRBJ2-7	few	CASSQPAGEQYF	TGCGCCAGCAGCCAGCCAGCGGGGGAGCAGTACTTC
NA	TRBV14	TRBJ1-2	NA	CASSGSILYGYTF	TGTGCCAGCAGCGGGTCTATTCTCTATGGCTACACCTTC
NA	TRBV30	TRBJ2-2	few	CAFMAGPGTGELFF	TGTGCCTTCATGGCGGGGCCGGGCACCGGGGAGCTGTTTTTT
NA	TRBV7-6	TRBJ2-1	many	CASSIRVGNEQFF	TGTGCCAGCAGCATAAGGGTCGGCAATGAGCAGTTCTTC
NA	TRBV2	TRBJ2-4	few	CASSPGQDNIQYF	TGTGCCAGCAGTCCCGGTCAGGACAACATTCAGTACTTC
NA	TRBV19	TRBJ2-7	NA	CASSASLARDLYEQYF	TGTGCCAGTAGTGCGTCACTAGCTCGGGACCTATACGAGCAGTACTTC